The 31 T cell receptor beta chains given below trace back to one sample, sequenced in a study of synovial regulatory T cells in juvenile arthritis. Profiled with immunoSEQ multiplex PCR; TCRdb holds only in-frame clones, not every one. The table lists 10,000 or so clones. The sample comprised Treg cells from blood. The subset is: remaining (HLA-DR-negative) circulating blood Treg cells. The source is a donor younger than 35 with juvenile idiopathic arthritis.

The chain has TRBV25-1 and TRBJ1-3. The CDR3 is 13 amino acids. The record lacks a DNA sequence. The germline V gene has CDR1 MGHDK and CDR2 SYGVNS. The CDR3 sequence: CASRRGSGNTIYF.

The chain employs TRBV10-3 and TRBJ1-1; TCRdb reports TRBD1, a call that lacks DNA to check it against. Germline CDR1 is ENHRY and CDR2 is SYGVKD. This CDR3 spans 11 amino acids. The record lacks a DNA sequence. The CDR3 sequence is CAIASQGDAFF.

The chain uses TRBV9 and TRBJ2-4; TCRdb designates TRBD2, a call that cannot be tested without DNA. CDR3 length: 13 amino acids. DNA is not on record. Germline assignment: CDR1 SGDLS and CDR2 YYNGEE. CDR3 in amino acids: CASSVRGGNIQYF.

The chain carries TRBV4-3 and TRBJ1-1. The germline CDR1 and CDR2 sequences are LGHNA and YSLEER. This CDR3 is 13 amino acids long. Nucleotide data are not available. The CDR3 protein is CASSQEGDSAAFF.

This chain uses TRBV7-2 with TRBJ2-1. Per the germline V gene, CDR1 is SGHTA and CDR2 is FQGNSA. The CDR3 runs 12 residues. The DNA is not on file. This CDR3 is CASSLVLGEQFF. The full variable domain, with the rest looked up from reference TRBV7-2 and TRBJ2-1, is GAGVSQSPSNKVTEKGKDVELRCDPISGHTALYWYRQSLGQGLEFLIYFQGNSAPDKSGLPSDRFSAERTGGSVSTLTIQRTQQEDSAVYLCASSLVLGEQFFGPGTRLTVL.

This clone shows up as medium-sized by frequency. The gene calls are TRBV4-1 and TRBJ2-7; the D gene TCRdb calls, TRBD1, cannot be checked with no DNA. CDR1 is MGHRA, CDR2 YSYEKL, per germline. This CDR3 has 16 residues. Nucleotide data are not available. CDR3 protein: CASSQPRGTGGSEQYF.

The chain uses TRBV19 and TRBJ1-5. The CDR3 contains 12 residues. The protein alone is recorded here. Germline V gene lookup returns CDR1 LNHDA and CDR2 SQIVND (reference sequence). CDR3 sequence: CASNRWLQPQHF.

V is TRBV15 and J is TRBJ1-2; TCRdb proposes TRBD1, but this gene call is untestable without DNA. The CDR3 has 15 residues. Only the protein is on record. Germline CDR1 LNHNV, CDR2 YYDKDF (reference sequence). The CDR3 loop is CATSKESGNYYGYTF.

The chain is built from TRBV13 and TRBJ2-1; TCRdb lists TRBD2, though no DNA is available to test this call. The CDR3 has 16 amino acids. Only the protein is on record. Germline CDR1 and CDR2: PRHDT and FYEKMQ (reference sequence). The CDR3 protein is CASSFGGPGRYNEQFF.

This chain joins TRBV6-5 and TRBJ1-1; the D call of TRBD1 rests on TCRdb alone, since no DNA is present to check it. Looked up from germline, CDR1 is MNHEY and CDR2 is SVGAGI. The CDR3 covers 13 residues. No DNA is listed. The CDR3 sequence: CASSQQGWGEAFF.

The CDR3 is CASSPSGASPRDNTGELFF. This chain joins TRBV18 and TRBJ2-2. This CDR3 spans 19 amino acids. A DNA sequence was not provided. Germline V gene data show CDR1 as KGHSH and CDR2 as LQKENI.

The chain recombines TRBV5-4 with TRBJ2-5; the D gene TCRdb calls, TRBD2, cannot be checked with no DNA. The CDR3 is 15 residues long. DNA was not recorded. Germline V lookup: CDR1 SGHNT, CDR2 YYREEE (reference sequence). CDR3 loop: CASSLAGGPEETQYF.

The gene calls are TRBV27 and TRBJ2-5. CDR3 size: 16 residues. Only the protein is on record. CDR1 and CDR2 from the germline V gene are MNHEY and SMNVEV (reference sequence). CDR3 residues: CASSSLPTVLGETQYF.

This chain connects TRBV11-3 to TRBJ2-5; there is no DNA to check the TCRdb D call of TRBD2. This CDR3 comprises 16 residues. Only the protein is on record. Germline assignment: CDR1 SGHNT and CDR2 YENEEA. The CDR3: CASSLGATSGIETQYF.

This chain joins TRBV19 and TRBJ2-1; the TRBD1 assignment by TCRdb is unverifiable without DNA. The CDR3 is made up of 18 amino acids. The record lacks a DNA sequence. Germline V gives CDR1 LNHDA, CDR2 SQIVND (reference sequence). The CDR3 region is CASAPGTARPSSYNEQFF.

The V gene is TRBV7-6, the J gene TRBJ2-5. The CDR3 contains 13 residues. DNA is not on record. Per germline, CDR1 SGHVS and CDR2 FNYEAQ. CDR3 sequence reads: CASSLEAVQAQYF.

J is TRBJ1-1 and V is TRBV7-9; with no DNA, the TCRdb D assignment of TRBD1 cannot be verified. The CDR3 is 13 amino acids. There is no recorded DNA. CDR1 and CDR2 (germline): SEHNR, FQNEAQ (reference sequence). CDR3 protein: CASSLQTGTEAFF.

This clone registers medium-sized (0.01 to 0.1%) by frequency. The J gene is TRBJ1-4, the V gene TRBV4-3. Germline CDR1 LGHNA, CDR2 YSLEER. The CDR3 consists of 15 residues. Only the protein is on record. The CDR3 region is CASSPGGTTNEKLFF.

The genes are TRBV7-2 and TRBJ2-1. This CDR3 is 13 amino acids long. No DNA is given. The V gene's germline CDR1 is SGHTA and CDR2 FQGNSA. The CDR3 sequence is CASSLIDIGEQFF.

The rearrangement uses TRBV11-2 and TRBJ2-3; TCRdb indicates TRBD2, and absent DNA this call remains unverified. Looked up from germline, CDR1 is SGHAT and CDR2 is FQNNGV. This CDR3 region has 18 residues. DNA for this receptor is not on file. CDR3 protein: CASSLNGKRVAYTDTQYF.

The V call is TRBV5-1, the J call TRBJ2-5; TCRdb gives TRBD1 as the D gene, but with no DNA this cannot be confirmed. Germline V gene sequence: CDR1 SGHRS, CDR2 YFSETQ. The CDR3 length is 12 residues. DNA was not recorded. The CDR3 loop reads CASSLAGETQYF. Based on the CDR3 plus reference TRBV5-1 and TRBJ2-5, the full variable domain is KAGVTQTPRYLIKTRGQQVTLSCSPISGHRSVSWYQQTPGQGLQFLFEYFSETQRNKGNFPGRFSGRQFSNSRSEMNVSTLELGDSALYLCASSLAGETQYFGPGTRLLVL.

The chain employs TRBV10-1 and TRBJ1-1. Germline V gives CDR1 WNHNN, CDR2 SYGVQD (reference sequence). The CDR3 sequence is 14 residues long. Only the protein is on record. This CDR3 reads CASSESMSRDGAFF.

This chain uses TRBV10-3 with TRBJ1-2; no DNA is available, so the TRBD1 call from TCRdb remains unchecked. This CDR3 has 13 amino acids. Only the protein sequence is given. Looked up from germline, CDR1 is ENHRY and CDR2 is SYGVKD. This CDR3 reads CAISGGRNYGYTF.

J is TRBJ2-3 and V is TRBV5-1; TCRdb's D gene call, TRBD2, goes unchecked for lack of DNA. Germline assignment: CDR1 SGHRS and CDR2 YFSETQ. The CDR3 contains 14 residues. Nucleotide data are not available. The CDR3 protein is CASSVRGGADTQYF. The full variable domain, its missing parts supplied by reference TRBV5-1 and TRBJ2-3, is KAGVTQTPRYLIKTRGQQVTLSCSPISGHRSVSWYQQTPGQGLQFLFEYFSETQRNKGNFPGRFSGRQFSNSRSEMNVSTLELGDSALYLCASSVRGGADTQYFGPGTRLTVL.

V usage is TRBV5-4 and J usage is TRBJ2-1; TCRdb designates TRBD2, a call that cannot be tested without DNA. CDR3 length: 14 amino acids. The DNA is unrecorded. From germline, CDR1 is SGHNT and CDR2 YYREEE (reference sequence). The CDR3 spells CASSPGLANNEQFF. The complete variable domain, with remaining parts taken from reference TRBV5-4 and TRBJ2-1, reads ETGVTQSPTHLIKTRGQQVTLRCSSQSGHNTVSWYQQALGQGPQFIFQYYREEENGRGNFPPRFSGLQFPNYSSELNVNALELDDSALYLCASSPGLANNEQFFGPGTRLTVL.

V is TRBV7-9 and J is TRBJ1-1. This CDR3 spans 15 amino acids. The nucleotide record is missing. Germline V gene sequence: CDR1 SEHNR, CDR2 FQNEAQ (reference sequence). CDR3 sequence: CASSKPGAPGTEAFF.

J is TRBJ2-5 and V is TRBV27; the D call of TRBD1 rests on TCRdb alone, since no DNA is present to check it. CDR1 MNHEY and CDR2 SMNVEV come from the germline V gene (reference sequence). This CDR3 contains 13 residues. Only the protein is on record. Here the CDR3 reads CASSLQGTYEQYF.

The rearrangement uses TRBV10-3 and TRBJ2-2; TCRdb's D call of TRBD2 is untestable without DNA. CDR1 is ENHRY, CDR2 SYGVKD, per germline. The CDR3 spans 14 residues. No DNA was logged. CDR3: CAISGREYTGELFF.

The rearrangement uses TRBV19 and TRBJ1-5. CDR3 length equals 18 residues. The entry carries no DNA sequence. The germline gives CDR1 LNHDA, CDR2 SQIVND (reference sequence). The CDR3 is CASSIDGMGIDPNQPQHF.

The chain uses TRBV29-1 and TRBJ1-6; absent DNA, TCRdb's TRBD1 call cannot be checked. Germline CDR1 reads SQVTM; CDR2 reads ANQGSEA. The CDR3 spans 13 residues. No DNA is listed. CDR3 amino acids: CSAGQGENSPLHF.

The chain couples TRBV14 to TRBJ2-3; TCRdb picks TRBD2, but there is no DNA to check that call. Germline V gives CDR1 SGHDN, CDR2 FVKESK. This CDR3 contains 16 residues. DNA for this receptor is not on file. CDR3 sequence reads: CASSQGLGLAVGTQYF.